The TCR beta chain described here comes from a study of T cells in Graves' hyperthyroidism and ophthalmopathy. Regions amplified from RNA transcripts were the TCR beta CDR3 regions. HTBI primers were the set used in a first-round RT-PCR of the TCR CDR3. TCRdb re-called the multiplex PCR reads with MiXCR, one entry per CDR3 protein. The sample holds under 500,000 distinct CDR3 sequences, over 11% seen once. Study observations and caveats: Expanded thyroid clonotypes (above 0.001) were mostly also found in blood.

Patients having uncontrolled infection, another autoimmune disease, pregnancy or lactation were not included. Diagnosing involved the use of clinical symptoms, serum thyroxine and TRAb, thyroid ultrasound and orbital computed tomography. This CDR3 is 16 amino acids long. Germline CDR1 reads DFQATT; CDR2 reads SNEGSKA (reference sequence). In the case of this clonotype: Its target is unknown. A much larger clone is a single base away; this may be a read error.

The chain has TRBV20-1 and TRBJ2-4; the D call may be TRBD1 or TRBD2 (6 bases each). The DNA end favors TRBJ2-1, so the J call may be wrong. This clonotype was sampled from a man in his fifties with Graves' ophthalmopathy. The sample taken for sequencing was blood. CDR3 sequence: CSARDGGGQGRNIQFF. Here the CDR3 DNA reads TGCAGTGCTAGAGATGGGGGTGGGCAGGGGAGGAACATTCAGTTCTTC.